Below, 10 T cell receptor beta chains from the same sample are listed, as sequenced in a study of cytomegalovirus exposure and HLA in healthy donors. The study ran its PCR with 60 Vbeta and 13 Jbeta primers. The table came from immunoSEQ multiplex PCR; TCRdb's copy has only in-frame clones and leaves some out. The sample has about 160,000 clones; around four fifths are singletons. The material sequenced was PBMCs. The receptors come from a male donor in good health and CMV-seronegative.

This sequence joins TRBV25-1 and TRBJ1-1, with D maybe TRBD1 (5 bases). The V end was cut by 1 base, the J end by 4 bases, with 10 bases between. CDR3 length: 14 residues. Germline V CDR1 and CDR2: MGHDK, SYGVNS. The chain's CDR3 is CASSEWGGTTEAFF. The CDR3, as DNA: TGTGCCAGCAGTGAATGGGGGGGGACCACTGAAGCTTTCTTT.

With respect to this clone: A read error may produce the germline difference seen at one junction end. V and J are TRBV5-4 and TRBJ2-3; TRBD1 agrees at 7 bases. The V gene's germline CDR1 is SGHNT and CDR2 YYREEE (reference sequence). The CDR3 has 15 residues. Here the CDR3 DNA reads TGTGCCAGCAGATTGGGGATAGGGGGCAGAGATACGCAGTATTTT. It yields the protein CASRLGIGGRDTQYF.

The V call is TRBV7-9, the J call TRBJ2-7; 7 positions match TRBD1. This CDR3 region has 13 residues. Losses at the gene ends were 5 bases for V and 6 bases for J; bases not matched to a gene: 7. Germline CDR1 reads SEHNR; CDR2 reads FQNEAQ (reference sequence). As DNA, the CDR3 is TGTGCCAGCAGCCCAAGAGGGGGCTTCGAGCAGTACTTC. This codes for CASSPRGGFEQYF.

The CDR3 spells CAGGYNEQFF. CDR3 in DNA: TGTGCGGGGGGCTACAATGAGCAGTTCTTC. The chain uses TRBV6-1 and TRBJ2-1; a possible D gene is TRBD2 (6 bases). CDR3 length: 10 residues. CDR1 and CDR2 (germline): MNHNS, SASEGT.

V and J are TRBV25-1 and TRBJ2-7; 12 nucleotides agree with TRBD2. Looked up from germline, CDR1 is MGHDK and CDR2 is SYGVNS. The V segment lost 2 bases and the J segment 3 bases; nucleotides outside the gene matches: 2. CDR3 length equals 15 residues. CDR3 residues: CASSERLAGDYEQYF. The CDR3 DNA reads TGTGCCAGCAGTGAACGACTAGCGGGAGACTACGAGCAGTACTTC.

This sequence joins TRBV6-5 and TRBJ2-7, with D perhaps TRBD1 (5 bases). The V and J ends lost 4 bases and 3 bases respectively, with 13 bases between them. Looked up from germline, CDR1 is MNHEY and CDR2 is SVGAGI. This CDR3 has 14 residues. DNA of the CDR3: TGTGCCAGCAGTTCGTCCAAGGGGAACTACGAGCAGTACTTC. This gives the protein CASSSSKGNYEQYF.

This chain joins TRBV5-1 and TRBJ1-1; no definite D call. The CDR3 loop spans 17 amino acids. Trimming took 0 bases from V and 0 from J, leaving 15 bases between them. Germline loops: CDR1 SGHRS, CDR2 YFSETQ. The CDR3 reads CASSLDLIPTLNTEAFF. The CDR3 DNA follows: TGCGCCAGCAGCTTGGATCTGATACCCACTCTGAACACTGAAGCTTTCTTT.

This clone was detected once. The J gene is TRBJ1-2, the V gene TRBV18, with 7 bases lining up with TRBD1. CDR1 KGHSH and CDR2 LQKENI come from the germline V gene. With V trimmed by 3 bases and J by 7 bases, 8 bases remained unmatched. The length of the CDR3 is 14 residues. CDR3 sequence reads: CASSPARDSRGYTF. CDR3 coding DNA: TGTGCCAGCTCACCCGCCCGGGACAGTCGTGGCTACACCTTC.

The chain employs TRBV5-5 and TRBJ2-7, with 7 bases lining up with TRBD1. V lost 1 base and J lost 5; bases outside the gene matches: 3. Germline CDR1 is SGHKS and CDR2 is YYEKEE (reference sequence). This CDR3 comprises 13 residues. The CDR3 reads CASSLSTGDEQYF. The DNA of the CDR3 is TGTGCCAGCAGCTTGTCAACAGGGGACGAGCAGTACTTC.

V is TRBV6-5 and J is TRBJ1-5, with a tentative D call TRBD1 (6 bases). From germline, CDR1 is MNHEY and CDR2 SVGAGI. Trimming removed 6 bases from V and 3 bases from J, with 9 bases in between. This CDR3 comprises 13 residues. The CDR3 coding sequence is TGTGCCAGCAGATGGACAGACAATCAGCCCCAGCATTTT. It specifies CASRWTDNQPQHF.